This TCR beta chain is from a study of cytomegalovirus exposure and HLA in healthy donors. Overall study results and limits: In a later analysis, at a false discovery rate of 0.05, 16,951 TCR beta sequences were associated with HLA alleles. Association of a missense DCLRE1C variant with TCR beta V- and J-gene trimming was reported in a later analysis. A prior analysis recorded that most TCR beta V segments were productive about 90% or about 30% of the time.

The PCR contained 60 Vbeta and 13 Jbeta primers. Clones were sequenced by immunoSEQ multiplex PCR, and TCRdb holds only the in-frame ones, with some missing. Reported are roughly 110,000 clones; the ten largest clones contain around 3.4%. Concerning this clone itself: Antigen: not known.

With 7 bases removed from V and 0 bases from J, the gap between germline ends came to 15 bases. CDR1 and CDR2 from the germline V gene are LNHDA and SQIVND (reference sequence). The CDR3 runs to 15 residues. All the people who gave samples were healthy bone marrow donors. The chain combines TRBV19 with TRBJ1-1; no clear D. This clonotype originated in a man younger than 40 in good health and CMV-seronegative. Material for sequencing was PBMCs. For the CDR3, the DNA is TGTGCCAGTAAGAGAGCGGCGGAAATGAACACTGAAGCTTTCTTT. Translating gives CASKRAAEMNTEAFF.